The 13 T cell receptor beta chains below were found in one sample sequenced in a study of blood T cells in healthy people across ages. A J-beta primer mix and a sample-barcoded 5' primer were used in a second PCR of about 6 to 12 cycles. MiXCR, run by TCRdb on the 5' RACE reads, gives a single entry per CDR3 protein. Here the sample spans more than 900,000 distinct CDR3 sequences, about 29% being singletons. The sample was also reused in another study, on T cells of mothers and their children.

Material: blood. The receptors here all came from a woman in her thirties or forties in good health.

Only a few counts were recorded for this clonotype. This chain connects TRBV4-1 to TRBJ1-5; 9 positions agree with TRBD1. The ends lost 3 bases at V and 0 bases at J; junction bases unmatched: 9. This CDR3 contains 18 residues. Germline CDR1 and CDR2: MGHRA and YSYEKL. In DNA, the CDR3 is TGCGCCAGCAGCCAGGGGACAGGGAGGACATATAGCAATCAGCCCCAGCATTTT. Protein product: CASSQGTGRTYSNQPQHF.

The sample holds a few counts of this clonotype. V usage is TRBV7-9 and J usage is TRBJ1-1; a weak D match, TRBD1 (6 bases). Germline lookup yields CDR1 SEHNR and CDR2 FQNEAQ (reference sequence). The CDR3 sequence is 11 residues long. Trimming took 5 bases from V and 10 from J, leaving 11 bases between them. The CDR3 here is CASSGTIGAFF. CDR3 DNA: TGTGCCAGCAGCGGGACAATAGGAGCTTTCTTT.

The chain has TRBV20-1 and TRBJ2-2, with a tentative D call TRBD2 (5 bases). Looked up from germline, CDR1 is DFQATT and CDR2 is SNEGSKA (reference sequence). The CDR3 sequence is 13 residues long. V was clipped by 6 bases and J by 5 bases, with 13 bases between them. In nucleotides, the CDR3 is TGCAGTGCCCCTACCCCGGGAACCGGGGAGCTGTTTTTT. It is translated as CSAPTPGTGELFF.

This clonotype was found many times. The chain combines TRBV19 with TRBJ2-3; D is ambiguous. In germline, CDR1 is LNHDA, CDR2 SQIVND (reference sequence). The CDR3 runs 16 residues. V lost 5 bases and J lost 0, with 15 bases in between. Here the CDR3 DNA reads TGTGCCAGTAGTCCTCGGACGGTTACTAGCACAGATACGCAGTATTTT. This encodes CASSPRTVTSTDTQYF.

This clonotype was observed many times. The chain links TRBV11-1 to TRBJ2-5, with 7 bases aligning to TRBD1. Germline V gene lookup returns CDR1 SGHAT and CDR2 FQDESV (reference sequence). The ends lost 5 bases at V and 4 bases at J; junction bases unmatched: 4. This CDR3 comprises 13 residues. In DNA, the CDR3 is TGTGCCAGCAGCGACGACAGGGCAGAGACCCAGTACTTC. Translating gives CASSDDRAETQYF.

The chain couples TRBV7-2 to TRBJ2-1, with no clear D. Trimming removed 3 bases at V and 7 bases at J, with 10 bases between. CDR3 size: 13 residues. Germline CDR1 SGHTA, CDR2 FQGNSA. The chain's CDR3 is CASSFEVSNEQFF. The CDR3, as DNA: TGTGCCAGCAGCTTCGAAGTAAGTAATGAGCAGTTCTTC.

V gene TRBV28 combines with J gene TRBJ1-5, with 8 nucleotides matching TRBD1. CDR3 size: 16 residues. After removal of 5 bases from V and 5 bases from J, the junction contained 11 bases not matched to a gene. Germline CDR1 is MDHEN and CDR2 is SYDVKM. As DNA, the CDR3 is TGTGCCAGCAGTCCCCTAGACAGGGGTGATCATCAGCCCCAGCATTTT. Residues: CASSPLDRGDHQPQHF.

This clonotype has at least ten counts. The chain recombines TRBV7-3 with TRBJ2-1; D unresolved. Trimming left V 2 bases short and J 5 bases short, with 7 bases between. The CDR3 sequence is 13 residues long. In germline, CDR1 is SGHTA, CDR2 FQGTGA. The CDR3 loop reads CASSLVGNNEQFF. CDR3 bases: TGTGCCAGCAGCTTAGTAGGAAACAATGAGCAGTTCTTC.

The chain links TRBV5-1 to TRBJ2-7; 7 bases agree with TRBD1. The DNA matches TRBJ2-5 better at its end, which makes the J call doubtful. This CDR3 spans 15 amino acids. Germline CDR1 reads SGHRS; CDR2 reads YFSETQ. CDR3 sequence (DNA): TGCGCCAGCAGCTTCGGACAGGCGGAAGGTGGGACCCAGTACTTC. Protein product: CASSFGQAEGGTQYF.

A remark on this clonotype: A much larger clone lies a single base off, so this may be a read error. The chain combines TRBV11-1 with TRBJ2-1, with D unresolved. Germline loops: CDR1 SGHAT, CDR2 FQDESV (reference sequence). This CDR3 contains 15 residues. This CDR3 is CASSSAQFTYNGQFF. The CDR3 nucleotides are TGTGCCAGCAGCTCAGCGCAGTTCACCTACAATGGGCAGTTCTTC.

This clonotype was seen ten or more times. The rearrangement links TRBV3-1 to TRBJ2-7; D gene ambiguous. Germline V gene lookup returns CDR1 LGHDT and CDR2 YNNKEL (reference sequence). The V end lost 1 base, the J end lost 0 bases, and 10 bases lay between the germline ends. This CDR3 spans 15 amino acids. The CDR3 DNA sequence: TGTGCCAGCAGCCAAGCGGACGTCCTCTCCTACGAGCAGTACTTC. It codes for CASSQADVLSYEQYF.

The chain is built from TRBV28 and TRBJ1-1; unclear D gene. There are 12 residues in the CDR3. Germline values: CDR1 MDHEN, CDR2 SYDVKM. With 6 bases removed from V and 4 bases from J, the gap between germline ends came to 9 bases. CDR3 protein: CASRERRTEAFF. Written as DNA, the CDR3 is TGTGCCAGCAGGGAGAGGCGCACTGAAGCTTTCTTT. Combining the CDR3 with reference TRBV28 and TRBJ1-1 gives the whole variable domain DVKVTQSSRYLVKRTGEKVFLECVQDMDHENMFWYRQDPGLGLRLIYFSYDVKMKEKGDIPEGYSVSREKKERFSLILESASTNQTSMYLCASRERRTEAFFGQGTRLTVV.

The genes are TRBV14 and TRBJ2-3, with 8 bases that match TRBD1. The CDR3 is made up of 17 amino acids. Looked up from germline, CDR1 is SGHDN and CDR2 is FVKESK. J lost 5 bases, V lost 4 bases, and 14 bases had no gene match. The CDR3, as DNA: TGTGCCAGCAGCCCCACAGGACAGGGAGGACGGCGAGATACGCAGTATTTT. It translates to CASSPTGQGGRRDTQYF.